The T cell receptor (beta chain) under discussion was sequenced for a study of shared clonotypes between healthy human individuals. Free of recent acute infections or vaccinations, the donors were healthy HIV-negative adults. In the authors' methods: Filtering differed, since immunoSEQ gave only junction sequences and no quality scores. Profiling relied on immunoSEQ multiplex PCR, and the TCRdb table lists in-frame clones only, not all of them. That table gives V, J and clone size, and the DNA gave D and trimming. This sample carries over a million clones, roughly 74% of them seen once, and the ten largest clones take under 0.8%. Findings and caveats of the study: Estimated richness values were generally larger in naive subsets than in memory subsets. The naive CD4 repertoires of several donors were compared, and roughly 5.1% of clonotypes were shared.

CDR1 is GTSNPN and CDR2 is SVGIG in the germline V gene (reference sequence). This CDR3 is 15 amino acids long. With 3 bases clipped from V and 12 bases from J, the junction kept 17 bases outside the gene matches. Points on this clone: As yet, its antigen is unknown.

Sample: memory CD4+ T cells from PBMCs. Subset: CD45RA-negative fraction. The source of this sequence is a man between 18 and 29 years old in good health. Some clones in this sample may be carry-over from other donors' samples. The J gene is TRBJ2-1, the V gene TRBV30; 7 bases match TRBD2. The CDR3 loop is CAWSASGSLERGQFF. The CDR3 nucleotides are TGTGCCTGGAGCGCTAGCGGAAGCTTAGAACGTGGGCAGTTCTTC.